Listed here are 27 T cell receptor beta chains from one sample, sequenced in a study of T-cell memory formation after mild COVID-19. TCRdb itself ran the 5' RACE reads through MiXCR, one entry per CDR3 protein. The sample contains about 600,000 distinct CDR3 sequences, about a fifth of which appear only once. Material: PBMCs or a T cell subset sorted from them (not recorded which). These receptor sequences come from an adult woman who had mild COVID-19 (a few samples of this study predate the infection). Cell type and time point are not known.

This clonotype was counted a few times. As DNA, the CDR3 is TGTGCCAGCAGTAGGGACAGGTTGGGAGATACGCAGTATTTT. Its translation is CASSRDRLGDTQYF. The chain carries TRBV6-1 and TRBJ2-3; 8 nucleotides match TRBD1. The CDR3 covers 14 residues. V dropped 5 bases and J dropped 5; count of bases not matched to a gene: 6. Germline V gives CDR1 MNHNS, CDR2 SASEGT.

This rearrangement joins TRBV10-3 to TRBJ1-4, with 7 positions matching TRBD1. The junction had 3 bases not matched to a gene; V was cut back by 3 bases and J by 2 bases. Germline CDR1 reads ENHRY; CDR2 reads SYGVKD. The CDR3 runs 15 residues. CDR3 loop: CAISDAGQTNEKLFF. DNA of the CDR3: TGTGCCATCAGTGATGCGGGACAGACTAATGAAAAACTGTTTTTT.

The chain uses TRBV5-5 and TRBJ2-1, with D unclear. Germline CDR1 is SGHKS and CDR2 is YYEKEE (reference sequence). The length of the CDR3 is 14 residues. Trimming pared 3 bases from V and 6 bases from J, leaving 13 bases between. CDR3 in amino acids: CASSSDWAGNEQFF. CDR3 DNA: TGTGCCAGCAGCTCCGACTGGGCTGGCAATGAGCAGTTCTTC.

Ten or more counts support this clonotype. V gene TRBV5-6 combines with J gene TRBJ2-3; 7 bases are shared with TRBD1. J gave up 0 bases and V 4 bases, and 11 bases lay outside the gene matches. Germline V lookup: CDR1 SGHDT, CDR2 YYEEEE. This CDR3 is 17 amino acids long. In DNA, the CDR3 is TGTGCCAGCAGCCCCGGGACCTGGGGACAGAGCACAGATACGCAGTATTTT. Residues: CASSPGTWGQSTDTQYF.

The genes are TRBV29-1 and TRBJ1-1; possible D gene TRBD1, 6 bases. V lost 4 bases and J 1 base, leaving 13 bases between the germline ends. The germline V gene has CDR1 SQVTM and CDR2 ANQGSEA. The CDR3 length is 14 residues. Here the CDR3 reads CSVAGEGENTEAFF. CDR3 sequence (DNA): TGCAGCGTTGCAGGGGAGGGAGAGAACACTGAAGCTTTCTTT. The full variable domain, in which reference TRBV29-1 and TRBJ1-1 provide the parts outside the CDR3, is SAVISQKPSRDICQRGTSLTIQCQVDSQVTMMFWYRQQPGQSLTLIATANQGSEATYESGFVIDKFPISRPNLTFSTLTVSNMSPEDSSIYLCSVAGEGENTEAFFGQGTRLTVV.

This clonotype was recorded a few times. The CDR3 spells CASSFRPVTEAFF. The DNA of the CDR3 is TGTGCCAGCAGTTTCCGACCCGTCACTGAAGCTTTCTTT. V gene TRBV12-3 or TRBV12-4 combines with J gene TRBJ1-1; no firm D call. V was shortened by 3 bases and J by 4 bases, with 9 bases between the two germline ends. The CDR3 runs to 13 residues.

This sequence joins TRBV21-1 and TRBJ1-6; the table's D call, TRBD1, has no DNA check behind it. TRBV21-1 is reported as a pseudogene. The CDR3 loop spans 19 amino acids. CDR3 DNA: TGTGCCAGAACCCAACTCCGGGACAGCCCGAGCTCCTATAATTCACCCCTCCACTTT. Translated, it gives CARTQLRDSPSSYNSPLHF.

This clonotype was seen a few times. V gene TRBV7-2 combines with J gene TRBJ1-2, with a tentative D call TRBD1 (6 bases). CDR1 SGHTA and CDR2 FQGNSA come from the germline V gene. V was pared by 5 bases and J by 4 bases, with 8 bases between. The CDR3 runs to 12 residues. This chain's CDR3 is CASSGQSYGYTF. CDR3 bases: TGTGCCAGCAGCGGACAGAGCTATGGCTACACCTTC.

This clonotype was counted a few times. The chain couples TRBV7-8 to TRBJ1-2; no definite D call. CDR1 is SGHVS, CDR2 FQNEAQ, per germline. This CDR3 comprises 13 residues. Deletions cut 1 base from V and 8 bases from J, with 11 bases between. In nucleotides, the CDR3 is TGTGCCAGCAGCTTAGGGGAGAAAGAAGGCTACACCTTC. Encoded protein: CASSLGEKEGYTF.

This clonotype showed up just a few times. The chain has TRBV30 and TRBJ2-1; D possibly corresponds to TRBD1 (6 bases). The V gene's germline CDR1 is GTSNPN and CDR2 SVGIG (reference sequence). CDR3 length: 12 amino acids. V was pared by 5 bases and J by 6 bases, with 11 bases between. As DNA, the CDR3 is TGTGCCTGGGATGGCAGGGGCAATGAGCAGTTCTTC. Its protein is CAWDGRGNEQFF. Looking up the rest from reference TRBV30 and TRBJ2-1 gives the full variable domain: SQTIHQWPATLVQPVGSPLSLECTVEGTSNPNLYWYRQAAGRGLQLLFYSVGIGQISSEVPQNLSASRPQDRQFILSSKKLLLSDSGFYLCAWDGRGNEQFFGPGTRLTVL.

The CDR3 protein is CATSDPVWGTTYNEQFF. The DNA for the CDR3 is TGTGCCACCAGTGATCCTGTCTGGGGTACTACCTACAATGAGCAGTTCTTC. This chain links TRBV24-1 with TRBJ2-1; D remains ambiguous. Looked up from germline, CDR1 is KGHDR and CDR2 is SFDVKD. The CDR3 sequence is 17 residues long. V dropped 3 bases and J dropped 2 bases, with 16 bases sitting between them.

The rearrangement uses TRBV2 and TRBJ1-1; the match to TRBD1 covers 7 bases. J was trimmed by 8 bases and V by 3 bases; bases with no gene match: 9. This CDR3 comprises 14 residues. The V gene's germline CDR1 is SNHLY and CDR2 FYNNEI. This CDR3 reads CASSDRGSRSEAFF. CDR3 in DNA: TGTGCCAGCAGTGACAGGGGGAGTCGGTCAGAAGCTTTCTTT.

In its sample, this clonotype was seen a few times. The chain joins TRBV6-5 to TRBJ2-7, with a possible D match to TRBD2 (5 bases). Trimming took off 6 bases at V and 2 bases at J, with 14 bases between the two ends. The germline V gene encodes CDR1 MNHEY and CDR2 SVGAGI. The CDR3 contains 14 residues. The CDR3 DNA follows: TGTGCCAGCAGCTCGGCGGACTTTGCCTACGAGCAGTACTTC. Protein product: CASSSADFAYEQYF.

In this sample, this clonotype turned up a few times. The CDR3 reads CASSFDPPLEDTQYF. DNA for the CDR3: TGTGCCAGCAGTTTCGACCCCCCGCTAGAGGATACGCAGTATTTT. The chain joins TRBV12-3 or TRBV12-4 to TRBJ2-3; D is unclear. With 3 bases removed from V and 6 bases from J, the gap between germline ends came to 16 bases. The CDR3 has 15 amino acids.

In this sample, this clonotype turned up once. This chain links TRBV5-1 with TRBJ1-1; 9 bases map to TRBD1. V trimming: 4 bases; J trimming: 2 bases; junction bases outside the gene matches: 6. The CDR3 has 15 residues. CDR1 and CDR2 (germline): SGHRS, YFSETQ. This CDR3 is CASSPGDRDNTEAFF. Written as DNA, the CDR3 is TGCGCCAGCAGCCCAGGGGACAGGGACAACACTGAAGCTTTCTTT.

The chain uses TRBV24-1 and TRBJ1-2; TRBD1 matches at 7 bases. V dropped 4 bases and J dropped 7; count of bases not matched to a gene: 14. CDR3 length equals 16 residues. Per the germline V gene, CDR1 is KGHDR and CDR2 is SFDVKD. CDR3 sequence (DNA): TGTGCCACCAGTGACTCGGGGACAGCCCACGTCGGTGGCTACACCTTC. Translating gives CATSDSGTAHVGGYTF.

The J gene is TRBJ2-7, the V gene TRBV6-1; 8 bases align to TRBD2. This CDR3 is 14 amino acids long. With 6 bases clipped from V and 4 bases from J, the junction kept 8 bases outside the gene matches. Per the germline V gene, CDR1 is MNHNS and CDR2 is SASEGT. The CDR3 nucleotides are TGTGCCAGCAGGCCGTCCAGCGGGGGTTACGAGCAGTACTTC. It specifies CASRPSSGGYEQYF.

This clonotype was counted only a few times. The chain carries TRBV7-2 and TRBJ1-1; the D is unclear. Trimming stripped 6 bases from V and 5 bases from J, with 13 bases between. Per the germline V gene, CDR1 is SGHTA and CDR2 is FQGNSA. This CDR3 region has 13 residues. The CDR3 region has the DNA TGTGCCAGCAGAGACTCCGGGAGAACTGAAGCTTTCTTT. It translates to CASRDSGRTEAFF.

The J gene is TRBJ1-6, the V gene TRBV3-1; D remains ambiguous. Trimming left V 5 bases short and J 3 bases short, with 14 bases between. Germline lookup yields CDR1 LGHDT and CDR2 YNNKEL (reference sequence). CDR3 length: 16 residues. The CDR3 nucleotides read TGTGCCAGCAGCGCCTTGGGGTTCGACTATAATTCACCCCTCCACTTT. It translates to CASSALGFDYNSPLHF.

This chain links TRBV11-2 with TRBJ2-5, with D perhaps matching TRBD1 (5 bases). This CDR3 is 16 amino acids long. Between the trimmed V and J ends, which lost 1 base and 4 bases, there was a span of 16 bases. Germline V gene lookup returns CDR1 SGHAT and CDR2 FQNNGV. The CDR3 nucleotides are TGTGCCAGCAGCTTAGGGGGAACAGGTTGGAGAGAGACCCAGTACTTC. This translates into CASSLGGTGWRETQYF. Full variable domain (missing parts from reference TRBV11-2 and TRBJ2-5): EAGVAQSPRYKIIEKRQSVAFWCNPISGHATLYWYQQILGQGPKLLIQFQNNGVVDDSQLPKDRFSAERLKGVDSTLKIQPAKLEDSAVYLCASSLGGTGWRETQYFGPGTRLLVL.

The table lists this clonotype with a few counts. The chain combines TRBV20-1 with TRBJ2-3, with D unresolved. Looked up from germline, CDR1 is DFQATT and CDR2 is SNEGSKA (reference sequence). This CDR3 is 13 amino acids long. V lost 2 bases to trimming and J lost 2 bases, with 8 bases between them. CDR3 region: CSARRRYTDTQYF. The CDR3 DNA follows: TGCAGTGCTAGACGTCGGTACACAGATACGCAGTATTTT.

V gene TRBV2 combines with J gene TRBJ1-2; 7 nucleotides agree with TRBD1. Germline trimming cut 3 bases from V and 4 bases from J; bases unmatched to any gene: 8. Per germline, CDR1 SNHLY and CDR2 FYNNEI. This CDR3 region has 15 residues. The CDR3: CASSEGQPKGYGYTF. The CDR3 DNA reads TGTGCCAGCAGTGAGGGACAGCCCAAAGGCTATGGCTACACCTTC. Based on the CDR3 plus reference TRBV2 and TRBJ1-2, the full variable domain is EPEVTQTPSHQVTQMGQEVILRCVPISNHLYFYWYRQILGQKVEFLVSFYNNEISEKSEIFDDQFSVERPDGSNFTLKIRSTKLEDSAMYFCASSEGQPKGYGYTFGSGTRLTVV.

CDR3 nucleotide sequence: TGTGCCAGCAGCCCGGAGGTCACCGCCTACGAGCAGTACTTC. As protein: CASSPEVTAYEQYF. J is TRBJ2-7 and V is TRBV9; a possible D gene is TRBD2 (5 bases). CDR3 size: 14 residues. Trimming removed 4 bases at V and 2 bases at J, with 13 bases between. Germline loops: CDR1 SGDLS, CDR2 YYNGEE.

This clonotype showed up just a few times. V usage is TRBV29-1 and J usage is TRBJ2-7; 9 bases line up with TRBD2. CDR1 is SQVTM and CDR2 is ANQGSEA in the germline V gene. The CDR3 extends over 15 amino acids. The V segment lost 4 bases and the J segment 4 bases; nucleotides outside the gene matches: 11. The CDR3 spells CSVAGGVAGVYEQYF. CDR3 sequence (DNA): TGCAGCGTTGCAGGGGGGGTAGCGGGAGTTTACGAGCAGTACTTC.

The V gene is TRBV20-1, the J gene TRBJ1-3, with D hard to call. In germline, CDR1 is DFQATT, CDR2 SNEGSKA (reference sequence). The CDR3 sequence is 13 residues long. Trimming cost V 1 base and J 4 bases, with 8 bases left between them. The CDR3 nucleotides read TGCAGTGCTAGAGTAGGGCTGGGAAACACCATATATTTT. Translation gives CSARVGLGNTIYF.

This clonotype was detected only a few times. The chain joins TRBV14 to TRBJ2-7; either TRBD1 or TRBD2 may fit D (6 bases each). Trimming pared 4 bases from V and 6 bases from J, leaving 25 bases between. CDR1 is SGHDN, CDR2 FVKESK, per germline. This CDR3 comprises 17 residues. The CDR3 sequence is CASSPQGRWRDASEQYF. The CDR3 DNA sequence: TGTGCCAGCAGCCCCCAGGGGAGGTGGCGGGACGCCTCCGAGCAGTACTTC.

This clonotype appeared a few times. This sequence joins TRBV5-1 and TRBJ2-7; no clear D. The V gene's germline CDR1 is SGHRS and CDR2 YFSETQ. The ends were cut back, 1 base at V and 7 bases at J, with 12 bases in the middle. CDR3 length: 13 residues. CDR3 sequence: CASSLIRGEEQYF. Written as DNA, the CDR3 is TGCGCCAGCAGCTTGATAAGAGGTGAAGAGCAGTACTTC. Drawing the rest from reference TRBV5-1 and TRBJ2-7, the complete variable domain is KAGVTQTPRYLIKTRGQQVTLSCSPISGHRSVSWYQQTPGQGLQFLFEYFSETQRNKGNFPGRFSGRQFSNSRSEMNVSTLELGDSALYLCASSLIRGEEQYFGPGTRLTVT.